This passage covers 9 T cell receptor beta chains from one sample sequenced in a study of blood T cell repertoires in COVID-19. Here immunoSEQ multiplex PCR was the method, and the copy in TCRdb shows in-frame clones only, minus some. The profile covers around 250,000 clones, with around 83% appearing a single time and 1.5% to 1.7% taken by the ten largest. Sequencing input: peripheral blood. The receptors here all came from a woman aged 40 to 50 who had recovered from COVID-19.

This clone was recorded once. The chain carries TRBV18 and TRBJ2-1; D is perhaps TRBD2 (6 bases). Trimming stripped 3 bases from V and 7 bases from J, with 19 bases between. The V gene's germline CDR1 is KGHSH and CDR2 LQKENI. The CDR3 loop spans 16 amino acids. CDR3: CASSPTRAGNTNEQFF. CDR3 DNA: TGTGCCAGCTCACCTACACGCGCGGGGAATACAAATGAGCAGTTCTTC.

The rearrangement uses TRBV2 and TRBJ2-1; tentative D call: TRBD2 (5 bases). Trimming removed 4 bases from V and 15 bases from J, with 16 bases in between. Per germline, CDR1 SNHLY and CDR2 FYNNEI. The CDR3 covers 12 residues. The CDR3 coding sequence is TGTGCCAGCAGTGCCGACATTGCGGGTCGGTTCTTC. Its translation is CASSADIAGRFF.

This clone was seen once. The chain recombines TRBV19 with TRBJ2-2; D gene ambiguous. CDR1 is LNHDA and CDR2 is SQIVND in the germline V gene (reference sequence). V lost 9 bases and J 6 bases, leaving 11 bases between the germline ends. This CDR3 spans 12 amino acids. The CDR3 nucleotides are TGTGCCAGCGACTCCCGGGCCGGGGAGCTGTTTTTT. Protein sequence: CASDSRAGELFF.

This chain connects TRBV18 to TRBJ1-1; 7 bases line up with TRBD1. This CDR3 spans 15 amino acids. Trimming at V came to 3 bases and at J to 2 bases, leaving 6 bases not matched to a gene. Germline V gene lookup returns CDR1 KGHSH and CDR2 LQKENI. The CDR3: CASSPNDRVNTEAFF. The CDR3 DNA is TGTGCCAGCTCACCGAACGACAGGGTAAACACTGAAGCTTTCTTT.

The rearrangement links TRBV6-5 to TRBJ2-5; 9 bases are shared with TRBD2. V shed 2 bases, J shed 2 bases, and the junction held 6 bases outside the gene matches. The CDR3 sequence is 16 residues long. Germline V gene sequence: CDR1 MNHEY, CDR2 SVGAGI. The CDR3 here is CASSYDSGGQQETQYF. The CDR3 DNA reads TGTGCCAGCAGTTACGACAGCGGGGGGCAACAAGAGACCCAGTACTTC.

V usage is TRBV28 and J usage is TRBJ1-6; D might be TRBD1 (5 bases). Germline assignment: CDR1 MDHEN and CDR2 SYDVKM. Deletions cut 2 bases from V and 4 bases from J, with 9 bases between. This CDR3 has 15 amino acids. CDR3 residues: CASSLRRTYNSPLHF. The CDR3 DNA reads as TGTGCCAGCAGTTTAAGACGGACATATAATTCACCCCTCCACTTT. Full variable domain (missing parts from reference TRBV28 and TRBJ1-6): DVKVTQSSRYLVKRTGEKVFLECVQDMDHENMFWYRQDPGLGLRLIYFSYDVKMKEKGDIPEGYSVSREKKERFSLILESASTNQTSMYLCASSLRRTYNSPLHFGNGTRLTVT.

This clone was detected once. The chain recombines TRBV5-1 with TRBJ2-5; TRBD2 matches at 15 bases. Losses at the gene ends were 3 bases for V and 4 bases for J; bases not matched to a gene: 7. CDR1 and CDR2 from the germline V gene are SGHRS and YFSETQ. CDR3 length: 17 amino acids. This CDR3 is CASSSGLAGGPGETQYF. CDR3 coding DNA: TGCGCCAGCAGCTCTGGACTAGCGGGGGGGCCGGGAGAGACCCAGTACTTC.

CDR3: CASSWNSGNTEAFF. As DNA, the CDR3 is TGCGCCAGCAGCTGGAACTCGGGGAACACTGAAGCTTTCTTT. The chain carries TRBV5-1 and TRBJ1-1, with D hard to call. From germline, CDR1 is SGHRS and CDR2 YFSETQ. V was shortened by 3 bases and J by 1 base, with 10 bases between the two germline ends. CDR3 length: 14 residues.

The chain is built from TRBV15 and TRBJ1-2; 8 bases map to TRBD1. Germline trimming cut 6 bases from V and 5 bases from J; bases unmatched to any gene: 8. This CDR3 has 14 residues. CDR1 and CDR2 (germline): LNHNV, YYDKDF (reference sequence). The CDR3 sequence: CATRPPGQDYGYTF. CDR3 bases: TGTGCCACCAGGCCTCCGGGACAGGATTATGGCTACACCTTC. Supplemented by reference TRBV15 and TRBJ1-2, the full variable domain reads DAMVIQNPRYQVTQFGKPVTLSCSQTLNHNVMYWYQQKSSQAPKLLFHYYDKDFNNEADTPDNFQSRRPNTSFCFLDIRSPGLGDTAMYLCATRPPGQDYGYTFGSGTRLTVV.